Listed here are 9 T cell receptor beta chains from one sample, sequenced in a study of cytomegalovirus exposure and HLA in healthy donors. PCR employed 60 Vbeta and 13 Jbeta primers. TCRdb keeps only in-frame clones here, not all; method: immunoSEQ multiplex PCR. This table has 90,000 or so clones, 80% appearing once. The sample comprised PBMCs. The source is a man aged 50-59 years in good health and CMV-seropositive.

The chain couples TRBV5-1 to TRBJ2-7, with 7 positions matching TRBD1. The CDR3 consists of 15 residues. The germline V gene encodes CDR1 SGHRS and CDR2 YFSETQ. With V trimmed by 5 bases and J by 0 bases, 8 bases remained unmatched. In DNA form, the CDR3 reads TGCGCCAGCAGACCGTCACGGGACAGCTCCTACGAGCAGTACTTC. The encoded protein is CASRPSRDSSYEQYF.

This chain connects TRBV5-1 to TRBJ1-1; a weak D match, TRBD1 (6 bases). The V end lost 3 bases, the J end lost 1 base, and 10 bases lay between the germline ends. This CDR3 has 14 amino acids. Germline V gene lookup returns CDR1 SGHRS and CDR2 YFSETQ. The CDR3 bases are TGCGCCAGCAGCTACGGGACACCGAACACTGAAGCTTTCTTT. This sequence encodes CASSYGTPNTEAFF.

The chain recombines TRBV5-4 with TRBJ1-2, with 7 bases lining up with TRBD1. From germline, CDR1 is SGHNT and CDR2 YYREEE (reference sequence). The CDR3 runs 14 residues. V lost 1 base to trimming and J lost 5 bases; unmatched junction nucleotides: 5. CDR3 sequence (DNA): TGTGCCAGCAGCTTGCCAGGGGGTCCTTATGGCTACACCTTC. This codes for CASSLPGGPYGYTF.

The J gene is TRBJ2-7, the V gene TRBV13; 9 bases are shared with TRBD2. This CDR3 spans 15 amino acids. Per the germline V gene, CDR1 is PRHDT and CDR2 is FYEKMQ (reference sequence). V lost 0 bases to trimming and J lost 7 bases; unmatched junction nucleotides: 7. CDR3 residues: CASSLGGAGGPEQYF. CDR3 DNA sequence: TGTGCCAGCAGCTTAGGAGGGGCGGGAGGGCCGGAGCAGTACTTC.

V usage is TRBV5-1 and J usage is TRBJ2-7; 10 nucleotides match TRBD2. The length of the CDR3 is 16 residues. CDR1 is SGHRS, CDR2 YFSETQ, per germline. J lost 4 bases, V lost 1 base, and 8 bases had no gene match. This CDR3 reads CASSLFSSGSSYEQYF. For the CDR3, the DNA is TGCGCCAGCAGCTTGTTTTCTAGCGGGAGTTCATACGAGCAGTACTTC. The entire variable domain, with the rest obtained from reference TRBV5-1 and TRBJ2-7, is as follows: KAGVTQTPRYLIKTRGQQVTLSCSPISGHRSVSWYQQTPGQGLQFLFEYFSETQRNKGNFPGRFSGRQFSNSRSEMNVSTLELGDSALYLCASSLFSSGSSYEQYFGPGTRLTVT.

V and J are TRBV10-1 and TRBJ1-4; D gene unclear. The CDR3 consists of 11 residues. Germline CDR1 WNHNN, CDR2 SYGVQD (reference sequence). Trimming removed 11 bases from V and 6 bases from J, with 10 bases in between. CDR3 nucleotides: TGCGCCGCCGGGATAGATGAAAAACTGTTTTTT. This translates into CAAGIDEKLFF.

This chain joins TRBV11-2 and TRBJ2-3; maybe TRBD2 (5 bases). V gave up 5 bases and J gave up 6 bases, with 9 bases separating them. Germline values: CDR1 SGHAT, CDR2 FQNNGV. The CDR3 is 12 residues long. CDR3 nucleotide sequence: TGTGCCAGCAGCCCATCGGGGGATACGCAGTATTTT. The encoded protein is CASSPSGDTQYF.

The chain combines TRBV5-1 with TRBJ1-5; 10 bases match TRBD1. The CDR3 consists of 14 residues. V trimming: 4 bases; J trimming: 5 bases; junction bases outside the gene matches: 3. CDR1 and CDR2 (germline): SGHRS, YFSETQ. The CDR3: CASSTGQGDQPQHF. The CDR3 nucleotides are TGCGCCAGCAGCACAGGACAGGGGGATCAGCCCCAGCATTTT.

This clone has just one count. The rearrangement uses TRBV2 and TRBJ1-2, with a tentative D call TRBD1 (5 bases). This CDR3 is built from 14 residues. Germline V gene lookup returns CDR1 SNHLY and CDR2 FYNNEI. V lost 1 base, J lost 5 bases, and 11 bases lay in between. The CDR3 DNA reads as TGTGCCAGCAGTGAAGTTGGACAAGGTTATGGCTACACCTTC. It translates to CASSEVGQGYGYTF.